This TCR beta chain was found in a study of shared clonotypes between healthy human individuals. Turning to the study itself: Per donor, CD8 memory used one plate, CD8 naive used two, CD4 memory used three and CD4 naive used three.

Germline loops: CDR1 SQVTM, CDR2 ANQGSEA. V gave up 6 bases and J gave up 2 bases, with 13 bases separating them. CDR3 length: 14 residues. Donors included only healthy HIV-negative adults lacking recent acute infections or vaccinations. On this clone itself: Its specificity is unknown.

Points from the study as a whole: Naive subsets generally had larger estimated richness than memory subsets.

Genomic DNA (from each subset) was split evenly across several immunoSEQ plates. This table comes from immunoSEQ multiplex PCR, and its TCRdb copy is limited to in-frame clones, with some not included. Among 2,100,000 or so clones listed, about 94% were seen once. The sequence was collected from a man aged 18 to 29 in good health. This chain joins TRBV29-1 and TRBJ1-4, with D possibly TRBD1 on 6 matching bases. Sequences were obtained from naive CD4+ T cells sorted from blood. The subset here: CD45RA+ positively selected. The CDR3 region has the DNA TGCAGCGTGGCCCACAGGGACACTAATGAAAAACTGTTTTTT. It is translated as CSVAHRDTNEKLFF.